A selection of T cell receptor beta chains follows, all from one sample in a study of blood T cell repertoires in COVID-19. Assay: immunoSEQ multiplex PCR; the TCRdb copy retains only in-frame clones and omits some. This table has approximately 90,000 clones, about four fifths appearing once. Sequencing was carried out using peripheral blood. Source of these receptors: a man between 65 and 85 years old with COVID-19, enrolled during active disease. Both conserved end residues are part of each CDR3. A D gene is named only where the DNA matches it firmly. Size tells how often a clone was seen (once, few, many) or the class of an expanded clone, and some rows leave it out.

j_call: TRBJ2-7
v_call: TRBV5-5
clone_size: .
d_call: .
cdr3_aa: CASSLRMTDSYEQYF
cdr3_nt: TGTGCCAGCAGCTTGAGGATGACAGACTCCTACGAGCAGTACTTC

j_call: TRBJ1-5
v_call: TRBV9
clone_size: .
d_call: TRBD1
cdr3_aa: CASSATGDYSNQPQHF
cdr3_nt: TGTGCCAGCAGCGCGACAGGGGATTATAGCAATCAGCCCCAGCATTTT

j_call: TRBJ2-1
v_call: TRBV3-1/TRBV3-2
clone_size: .
d_call: TRBD1
cdr3_aa: CASSPLDRDRRQFF
cdr3_nt: TGTGCCAGCAGCCCCTTGGACAGGGATCGTCGGCAGTTCTTC

j_call: TRBJ1-6
v_call: TRBV5-4
clone_size: few
d_call: .
cdr3_aa: CASSLEAGINSPLHF
cdr3_nt: TGTGCCAGCAGCTTGGAGGCAGGGATCAATTCACCCCTCCACTTT

j_call: TRBJ1-1
v_call: TRBV6-5
clone_size: .
d_call: .
cdr3_aa: CASRRSVALNTEAFF
cdr3_nt: TGTGCCAGCAGGCGATCAGTAGCTCTGAACACTGAAGCTTTCTTT

j_call: TRBJ2-7
v_call: TRBV7-2
clone_size: .
d_call: TRBD1
cdr3_aa: CASSLGFGTGTYEQYF
cdr3_nt: TGTGCCAGCAGCTTAGGTTTCGGGACAGGTACCTACGAGCAGTACTTC

j_call: TRBJ1-1
v_call: TRBV19
clone_size: once
d_call: .
cdr3_aa: CASSISTGRTEAFF
cdr3_nt: TGTGCCAGTAGTATATCTACAGGGCGCACTGAAGCTTTCTTT

j_call: TRBJ2-5
v_call: TRBV6-1
clone_size: .
d_call: .
cdr3_aa: CASSERGQRQETQYF
cdr3_nt: TGTGCCAGCAGTGAACGAGGACAGCGGCAAGAGACCCAGTACTTC

j_call: TRBJ1-2
v_call: TRBV10-3
clone_size: .
d_call: TRBD1
cdr3_aa: CAIRGTGGYRGYTF
cdr3_nt: TGTGCCATCAGGGGGACAGGGGGATATAGAGGCTACACCTTC

j_call: TRBJ2-1
v_call: TRBV7-3
clone_size: once
d_call: .
cdr3_aa: CASSLIGRGNEQFF
cdr3_nt: TGTGCCAGCAGCTTAATTGGCCGAGGCAATGAGCAGTTCTTC

j_call: TRBJ1-6
v_call: TRBV7-2
clone_size: .
d_call: .
cdr3_aa: CASSLSQGYNSPLHF
cdr3_nt: TGTGCCAGCAGCCTATCTCAGGGATATAATTCACCCCTCCACTTT

j_call: TRBJ1-1
v_call: TRBV11-3
clone_size: once
d_call: .
cdr3_aa: CASSPTGFTEAFF
cdr3_nt: TGTGCCAGCAGCCCAACAGGGTTCACTGAAGCTTTCTTT

j_call: TRBJ2-7
v_call: TRBV9
clone_size: .
d_call: TRBD1
cdr3_aa: CASSADRDEQYF
cdr3_nt: TGTGCCAGCAGCGCGGACAGGGACGAGCAGTACTTC

j_call: TRBJ2-7
v_call: TRBV28
clone_size: .
d_call: TRBD1
cdr3_aa: CASTSRVRGISEQYF
cdr3_nt: TGTGCCAGCACATCTAGGGTCAGGGGGATAAGCGAGCAGTACTTC

j_call: TRBJ2-7
v_call: TRBV6-5
clone_size: few
d_call: TRBD1
cdr3_aa: CASRRDRGPAYEQYF
cdr3_nt: TGTGCCAGCAGGCGGGACAGGGGTCCAGCCTACGAGCAGTACTTC

j_call: TRBJ1-1
v_call: TRBV19
clone_size: .
d_call: .
cdr3_aa: CASSTGGNTEAFF
cdr3_nt: TGTGCCAGTAGTACGGGAGGGAACACTGAAGCTTTCTTT

j_call: TRBJ1-4
v_call: TRBV4-1
clone_size: once
d_call: .
cdr3_aa: CASSQAGHATNEKLFF
cdr3_nt: TGCGCCAGCAGCCAAGCGGGACATGCAACTAATGAAAAACTGTTTTTT

j_call: TRBJ2-5
v_call: TRBV24-1
clone_size: .
d_call: .
cdr3_aa: CATSENGQKETQYF
cdr3_nt: TGTGCCACCAGTGAAAATGGACAGAAAGAGACCCAGTACTTC

j_call: TRBJ2-6
v_call: TRBV3-1/TRBV3-2
clone_size: .
d_call: .
cdr3_aa: CASSTGSAGANVLTF
cdr3_nt: TGTGCCAGCAGTACAGGGTCGGCTGGGGCCAACGTCCTGACTTTC

j_call: TRBJ1-2
v_call: TRBV7-9
clone_size: few
d_call: .
cdr3_aa: CASSPSLGQGYGYTF
cdr3_nt: TGTGCCAGCAGCCCAAGTCTGGGGCAGGGCTATGGCTACACCTTC

j_call: TRBJ2-7
v_call: TRBV4-2
clone_size: .
d_call: TRBD2
cdr3_aa: CASSQDETSGRTLSYEQYF
cdr3_nt: TGTGCCAGCAGCCAAGATGAGACTAGCGGGAGGACCCTCTCCTACGAGCAGTACTTC

j_call: TRBJ1-2
v_call: TRBV3-1/TRBV3-2
clone_size: few
d_call: TRBD1
cdr3_aa: CASSQLGTVGGYTF
cdr3_nt: TGTGCCAGCAGCCAACTTGGGACAGTAGGGGGCTACACCTTC

j_call: TRBJ2-7
v_call: TRBV10-3
clone_size: .
d_call: .
cdr3_aa: CAIRDSSYEQYF
cdr3_nt: TGTGCCATCAGGGACTCCTCCTACGAGCAGTACTTC

j_call: TRBJ2-7
v_call: TRBV7-8
clone_size: .
d_call: .
cdr3_aa: CASSLSLGSSYEQYF
cdr3_nt: TGTGCCAGCAGCCTAAGTCTGGGGAGCTCCTACGAGCAGTACTTC

j_call: TRBJ1-2
v_call: TRBV6-5
clone_size: .
d_call: .
cdr3_aa: CASSYDGGAYGYTF
cdr3_nt: TGTGCCAGCAGTTACGACGGGGGAGCCTATGGCTACACCTTC

j_call: TRBJ2-7
v_call: TRBV9
clone_size: once
d_call: TRBD2
cdr3_aa: CASSVGLAGTHEQYF
cdr3_nt: TGTGCCAGCAGCGTAGGACTAGCGGGCACCCACGAGCAGTACTTC

j_call: TRBJ1-3
v_call: TRBV7-7
clone_size: .
d_call: .
cdr3_aa: CASSLGVAEGAGNTIYF
cdr3_nt: TGTGCCAGCAGCTTAGGGGTCGCGGAGGGCGCGGGAAACACCATATATTTT

j_call: TRBJ1-5
v_call: TRBV7-9
clone_size: few
d_call: TRBD1
cdr3_aa: CASSSITGGWNQPQHF
cdr3_nt: TGTGCCAGCAGCTCAATTACAGGGGGCTGGAATCAGCCCCAGCATTTT

j_call: TRBJ1-1
v_call: TRBV18
clone_size: .
d_call: .
cdr3_aa: CASSLGAGVIGTEAFF
cdr3_nt: TGTGCCAGCTCCCTGGGGGCAGGGGTAATAGGGACTGAAGCTTTCTTT

j_call: TRBJ1-2
v_call: TRBV28
clone_size: .
d_call: .
cdr3_aa: CASREDGLYGYTF
cdr3_nt: TGTGCCAGCAGGGAGGACGGATTATATGGCTACACCTTC

j_call: TRBJ2-1
v_call: TRBV7-8
clone_size: .
d_call: .
cdr3_aa: CASSSVGGRTNEQFF
cdr3_nt: TGTGCCAGCAGCTCAGTAGGAGGCCGGACCAATGAGCAGTTCTTC

j_call: TRBJ1-1
v_call: TRBV20-1
clone_size: few
d_call: .
cdr3_aa: CSAIRVAEAFF
cdr3_nt: TGCAGTGCTATCAGGGTCGCTGAAGCTTTCTTT

j_call: TRBJ1-2
v_call: TRBV4-3
clone_size: once
d_call: TRBD1
cdr3_aa: CASSQERSGGGYTF
cdr3_nt: TGCGCCAGCAGCCAAGAGCGGTCAGGGGGGGGCTACACCTTC

j_call: TRBJ1-6
v_call: TRBV7-2
clone_size: .
d_call: TRBD1
cdr3_aa: CASSLGQGSSYNSPLHF
cdr3_nt: TGTGCCAGCAGCCTGGGACAGGGGAGCTCCTATAATTCACCCCTCCACTTT

j_call: TRBJ1-1
v_call: TRBV7-2
clone_size: .
d_call: .
cdr3_aa: CASSPSSRGPEAFF
cdr3_nt: TGTGCCAGCAGCCCCTCGTCGCGCGGGCCTGAAGCTTTCTTT

j_call: TRBJ2-2
v_call: TRBV18
clone_size: .
d_call: .
cdr3_aa: CASSPSLSTGLLTGELFF
cdr3_nt: TGTGCCAGCTCACCATCCCTCTCGACAGGTCTACTGACCGGGGAGCTGTTTTTT

j_call: TRBJ2-1
v_call: TRBV11-1
clone_size: .
d_call: TRBD2
cdr3_aa: CASSLERGGQMNEQFF
cdr3_nt: TGTGCCAGCAGCTTAGAACGGGGGGGCCAGATGAATGAGCAGTTCTTC

j_call: TRBJ1-2
v_call: TRBV19
clone_size: .
d_call: TRBD1
cdr3_aa: CASSMDRDVNYGYTF
cdr3_nt: TGTGCCAGTAGTATGGACAGGGATGTTAACTATGGCTACACCTTC

j_call: TRBJ2-1
v_call: TRBV3-1/TRBV3-2
clone_size: .
d_call: TRBD2
cdr3_aa: CASSQASGRADNEQFF
cdr3_nt: TGTGCCAGCAGCCAAGCTAGCGGGAGGGCCGACAATGAGCAGTTCTTC

j_call: TRBJ2-7
v_call: TRBV18
clone_size: .
d_call: TRBD1
cdr3_aa: CASSPQGAVYEQYF
cdr3_nt: TGTGCCAGCTCACCACAGGGGGCCGTATACGAGCAGTACTTC

j_call: TRBJ2-7
v_call: TRBV7-2
clone_size: .
d_call: .
cdr3_aa: CASSFGAGVTYEQYF
cdr3_nt: TGTGCCAGCAGTTTCGGGGCAGGGGTTACCTACGAGCAGTACTTC

j_call: TRBJ1-2
v_call: TRBV19
clone_size: .
d_call: .
cdr3_aa: CASSIEGATPFYGYTF
cdr3_nt: TGTGCCAGTAGTATAGAGGGCGCCACCCCGTTCTATGGCTACACCTTC

j_call: TRBJ1-6
v_call: TRBV29-1
clone_size: .
d_call: TRBD1
cdr3_aa: CSECKQGKNSPLHF
cdr3_nt: TGCAGCGAATGCAAACAGGGGAAAAATTCACCCCTCCACTTT

j_call: TRBJ2-7
v_call: TRBV10-2
clone_size: few
d_call: .
cdr3_aa: CASSDTAYEQYF
cdr3_nt: TGCGCCAGCAGTGACACGGCCTACGAGCAGTACTTC

j_call: TRBJ1-5
v_call: TRBV6-2/TRBV6-3
clone_size: .
d_call: .
cdr3_aa: CASSYSRGNSNQPQHF
cdr3_nt: TGTGCCAGCAGTTACTCCCGGGGAAATAGCAATCAGCCCCAGCATTTT

j_call: TRBJ2-7
v_call: TRBV9
clone_size: .
d_call: .
cdr3_aa: CASSVGAGDSYEQYF
cdr3_nt: TGTGCCAGCAGCGTAGGGGCGGGCGATTCCTACGAGCAGTACTTC

j_call: TRBJ2-1
v_call: TRBV5-5
clone_size: .
d_call: TRBD1
cdr3_aa: CASSFGQGSNNEQFF
cdr3_nt: TGTGCCAGCAGCTTCGGACAGGGAAGCAACAATGAGCAGTTCTTC

j_call: TRBJ2-2
v_call: TRBV5-1
clone_size: .
d_call: TRBD2
cdr3_aa: CASSFSGGSTGELFF
cdr3_nt: TGCGCCAGCAGCTTTAGCGGGGGGTCCACCGGGGAGCTGTTTTTT

j_call: TRBJ2-5
v_call: TRBV3-1/TRBV3-2
clone_size: few
d_call: TRBD2
cdr3_aa: CASSQGLAGGWTQYF
cdr3_nt: TGTGCCAGCAGCCAAGGACTAGCGGGAGGATGGACCCAGTACTTC

j_call: TRBJ2-4
v_call: TRBV15
clone_size: .
d_call: .
cdr3_aa: CATSRDRGSAKNIQYF
cdr3_nt: TGTGCCACCAGCAGAGACAGGGGTTCTGCCAAAAACATTCAGTACTTC

j_call: TRBJ1-6
v_call: TRBV7-2
clone_size: few
d_call: .
cdr3_aa: CASSLGTAMHSPLHF
cdr3_nt: TGTGCCAGCAGCTTAGGAACTGCGATGCATTCACCCCTCCACTTT

j_call: TRBJ1-1
v_call: TRBV5-1
clone_size: .
d_call: TRBD1
cdr3_aa: CASTSRATGATMAFF
cdr3_nt: TGCGCCAGCACTAGTAGGGCGACAGGGGCAACGATGGCTTTCTTT

j_call: TRBJ1-3
v_call: TRBV6-5
clone_size: .
d_call: .
cdr3_aa: CASRAGNSGNTIYF
cdr3_nt: TGTGCCAGCAGAGCCGGGAACTCTGGAAACACCATATATTTT

j_call: TRBJ2-7
v_call: TRBV5-1
clone_size: .
d_call: TRBD2
cdr3_aa: CASSPSGTSAYEQYF
cdr3_nt: TGCGCCAGCAGCCCCTCCGGGACTAGCGCCTACGAGCAGTACTTC

j_call: TRBJ1-2
v_call: TRBV4-3
clone_size: .
d_call: .
cdr3_aa: CASSQEFPGQVEGYGYTF
cdr3_nt: TGCGCCAGCAGCCAAGAATTTCCAGGGCAGGTGGAGGGTTATGGCTACACCTTC

j_call: TRBJ2-3
v_call: TRBV19
clone_size: .
d_call: .
cdr3_aa: CASSIQGTSTDTQYF
cdr3_nt: TGTGCCAGTAGTATCCAGGGCACTAGCACAGATACGCAGTATTTT

j_call: TRBJ1-5
v_call: TRBV7-9
clone_size: .
d_call: .
cdr3_aa: CASSLGGTASAQHF
cdr3_nt: TGTGCCAGCAGCTTAGGGGGGACTGCCTCGGCCCAGCATTTT

j_call: TRBJ1-1
v_call: TRBV5-8
clone_size: .
d_call: TRBD1
cdr3_aa: CASSLAGTAHPRGKAFF
cdr3_nt: TGTGCCAGCAGCTTGGCCGGGACAGCCCACCCGAGGGGGAAAGCTTTCTTT

j_call: TRBJ2-5
v_call: TRBV10-3
clone_size: .
d_call: TRBD1
cdr3_aa: CATSSPGQQETQYF
cdr3_nt: TGTGCCACCTCGTCCCCGGGACAGCAAGAGACCCAGTACTTC

j_call: TRBJ2-7
v_call: TRBV4-2
clone_size: .
d_call: TRBD1
cdr3_aa: CASSQGTGVNEQYF
cdr3_nt: TGTGCCAGCAGCCAGGGGACAGGGGTAAACGAGCAGTACTTC